This paragraph covers one T cell receptor (beta chain) sequence. Its antigen remains unknown. The data originate from a study of T cells after yellow fever vaccination. General observations from the study: After the booster, about 95% of CD4 and roughly nine tenths of CD8 primary-response clones were re-detected.

TCRdb re-called the 5' RACE reads with MiXCR, one entry per CDR3 protein. The table includes some 320,000 distinct CDR3 sequences, approximately 12% detected once. CDR1 is SGHTA and CDR2 is FQGNSA in the germline V gene. This CDR3 is built from 11 residues. Trimming removed 7 bases from V and 5 bases from J, with 7 bases in between. This receptor was taken from a man between 18 and 29 years old who received the YFV17D yellow fever vaccine. V gene TRBV7-2 combines with J gene TRBJ2-3, with D hard to call. The material was CD4+ T cells sorted from PBMCs, obtained 45 days after the yellow fever booster vaccination. The CDR3 DNA sequence: TGTGCCAGCAAGATAGGAGATACGCAGTATTTT. It translates to CASKIGDTQYF.